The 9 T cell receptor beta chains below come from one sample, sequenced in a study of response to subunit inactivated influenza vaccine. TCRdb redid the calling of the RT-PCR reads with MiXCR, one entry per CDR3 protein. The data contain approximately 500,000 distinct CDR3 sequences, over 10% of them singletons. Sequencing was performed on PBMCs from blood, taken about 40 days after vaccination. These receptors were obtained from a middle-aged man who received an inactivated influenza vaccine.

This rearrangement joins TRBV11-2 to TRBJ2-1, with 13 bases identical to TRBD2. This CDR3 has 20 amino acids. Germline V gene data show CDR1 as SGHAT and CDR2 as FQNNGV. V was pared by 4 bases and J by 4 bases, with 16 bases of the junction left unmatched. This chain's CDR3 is CASSSLSGTSGTTAYNEQFF. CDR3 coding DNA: TGTGCCAGCAGCTCGCTGTCCGGGACTAGCGGGACGACGGCTTACAATGAGCAGTTCTTC. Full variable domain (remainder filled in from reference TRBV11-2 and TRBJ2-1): EAGVAQSPRYKIIEKRQSVAFWCNPISGHATLYWYQQILGQGPKLLIQFQNNGVVDDSQLPKDRFSAERLKGVDSTLKIQPAKLEDSAVYLCASSSLSGTSGTTAYNEQFFGPGTRLTVL.

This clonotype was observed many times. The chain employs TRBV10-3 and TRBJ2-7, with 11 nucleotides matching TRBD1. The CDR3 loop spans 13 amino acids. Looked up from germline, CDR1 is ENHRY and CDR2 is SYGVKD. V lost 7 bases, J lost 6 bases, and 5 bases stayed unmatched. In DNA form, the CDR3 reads TGTGCCATCACTCCGGACAGGGGGCGCGAGCAGTACTTC. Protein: CAITPDRGREQYF.

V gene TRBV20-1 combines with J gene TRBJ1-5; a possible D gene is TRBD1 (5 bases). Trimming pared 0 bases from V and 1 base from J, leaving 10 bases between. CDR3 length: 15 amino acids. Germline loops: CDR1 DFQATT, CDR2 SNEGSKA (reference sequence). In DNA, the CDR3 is TGCAGTGCTAGAGATTATGGGGGGAGCAATCAGCCCCAGCATTTT. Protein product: CSARDYGGSNQPQHF.

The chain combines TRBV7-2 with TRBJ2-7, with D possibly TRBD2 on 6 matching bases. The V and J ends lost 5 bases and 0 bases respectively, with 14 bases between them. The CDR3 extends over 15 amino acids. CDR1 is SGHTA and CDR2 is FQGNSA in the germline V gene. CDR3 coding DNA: TGTGCCAGCAGCCCCTCCGGACTACCCTCCTACGAGCAGTACTTC. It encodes CASSPSGLPSYEQYF.

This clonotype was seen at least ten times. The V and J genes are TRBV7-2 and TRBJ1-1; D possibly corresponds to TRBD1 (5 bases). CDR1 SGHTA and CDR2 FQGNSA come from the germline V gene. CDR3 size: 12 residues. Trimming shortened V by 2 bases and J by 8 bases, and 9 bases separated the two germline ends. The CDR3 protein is CASSLWDQEAFF. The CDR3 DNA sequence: TGTGCCAGCAGCTTATGGGACCAGGAAGCTTTCTTT. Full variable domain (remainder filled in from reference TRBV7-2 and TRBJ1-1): GAGVSQSPSNKVTEKGKDVELRCDPISGHTALYWYRQSLGQGLEFLIYFQGNSAPDKSGLPSDRFSAERTGGSVSTLTIQRTQQEDSAVYLCASSLWDQEAFFGQGTRLTVV.

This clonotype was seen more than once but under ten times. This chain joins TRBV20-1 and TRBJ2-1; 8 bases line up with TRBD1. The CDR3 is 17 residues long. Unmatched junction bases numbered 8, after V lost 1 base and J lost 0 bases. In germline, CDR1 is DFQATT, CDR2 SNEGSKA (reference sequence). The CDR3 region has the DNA TGCAGTGCTAGAGCTCGGACAGGGCGGAGCTCCTACAATGAGCAGTTCTTC. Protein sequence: CSARARTGRSSYNEQFF.

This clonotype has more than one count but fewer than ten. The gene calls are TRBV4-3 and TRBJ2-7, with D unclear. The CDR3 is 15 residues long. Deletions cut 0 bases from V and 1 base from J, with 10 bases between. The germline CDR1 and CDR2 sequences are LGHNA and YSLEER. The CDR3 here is CASSQEPHMSYEQYF. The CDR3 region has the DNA TGCGCCAGCAGCCAAGAACCCCACATGTCCTACGAGCAGTACTTC.

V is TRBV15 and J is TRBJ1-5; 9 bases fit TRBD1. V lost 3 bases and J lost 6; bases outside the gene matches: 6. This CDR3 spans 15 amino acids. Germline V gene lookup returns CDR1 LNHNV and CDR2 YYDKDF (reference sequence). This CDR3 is CATSSWTGDTQPQHF. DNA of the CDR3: TGTGCCACCAGCAGCTGGACAGGGGACACTCAGCCCCAGCATTTT.

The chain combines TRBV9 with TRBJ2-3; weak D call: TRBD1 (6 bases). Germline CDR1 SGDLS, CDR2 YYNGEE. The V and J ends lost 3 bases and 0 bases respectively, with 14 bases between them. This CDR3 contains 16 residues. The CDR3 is CASSGAGADSTDTQYF. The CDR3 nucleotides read TGTGCCAGCAGCGGGGCAGGGGCGGATAGCACAGATACGCAGTATTTT.